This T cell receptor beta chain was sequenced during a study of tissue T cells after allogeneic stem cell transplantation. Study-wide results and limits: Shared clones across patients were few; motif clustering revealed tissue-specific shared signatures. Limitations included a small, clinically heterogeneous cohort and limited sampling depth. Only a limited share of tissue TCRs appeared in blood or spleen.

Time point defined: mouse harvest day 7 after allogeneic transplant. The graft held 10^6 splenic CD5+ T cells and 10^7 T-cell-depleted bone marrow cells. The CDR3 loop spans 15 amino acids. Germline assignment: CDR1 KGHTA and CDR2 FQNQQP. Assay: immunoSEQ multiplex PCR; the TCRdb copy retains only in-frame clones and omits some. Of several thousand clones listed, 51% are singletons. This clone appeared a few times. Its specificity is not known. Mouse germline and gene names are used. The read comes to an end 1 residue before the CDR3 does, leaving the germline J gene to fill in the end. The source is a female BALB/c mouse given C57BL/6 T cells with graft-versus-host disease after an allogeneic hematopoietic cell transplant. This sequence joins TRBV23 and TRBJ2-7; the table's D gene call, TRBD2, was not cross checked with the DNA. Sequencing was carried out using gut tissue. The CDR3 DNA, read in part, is TGCTCCAGCAGTCCGACTGGGGGGGTCTCCTATGAACAGTAC. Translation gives CSSSPTGGVSYEQY. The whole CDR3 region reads CSSSPTGGVSYEQYF.